Below are 4 T cell receptor beta chains sequenced from a single sample in a study of monozygotic twins with inflammatory bowel disease. Each CDR3 protein gets one entry in TCRdb, which reprocessed the 5' RACE reads and gives no DNA. This sample's table reports approximately 330,000 distinct CDR3 sequences. The sample comprised blood. These receptor sequences come from a human donor with ulcerative colitis or Crohn's disease, or a healthy co-twin of an affected twin (not recorded which).

The rearrangement uses TRBV20-1 and TRBJ1-6; TCRdb proposes TRBD1, but this gene call is untestable without DNA. The germline CDR1 and CDR2 sequences are DFQATT and SNEGSKA (reference sequence). This CDR3 has 17 amino acids. The CDR3 is CSARDLRDSPYNSPLHF.

The chain couples TRBV20-1 to TRBJ1-6; TCRdb names TRBD1, which stays unverified in the absence of DNA. CDR1 and CDR2 (germline): DFQATT, SNEGSKA (reference sequence). The CDR3 has 14 amino acids. The CDR3 loop reads CSVTRGLNNSPLHF.

This chain uses TRBV7-9 with TRBJ2-7; TCRdb's D gene call, TRBD2, goes unchecked for lack of DNA. CDR3 length: 15 residues. CDR1 SEHNR and CDR2 FQNEAQ come from the germline V gene (reference sequence). The CDR3 region is CASSSPTSLSYEQYF.

The V call is TRBV28, the J call TRBJ2-1; there is no DNA to check the TCRdb D call of TRBD1. Germline V gene lookup returns CDR1 MDHEN and CDR2 SYDVKM. This CDR3 comprises 16 residues. CDR3 region: CASSFFTGGTRGEQFF.